Following are 10 T cell receptor beta chains from one sample sequenced in a study of T cell repertoires in cytomegalovirus infection. These receptors lack a known antigen. Via MiXCR, TCRdb re-called the reads, giving one row per CDR3 protein. Of about 920,000 distinct CDR3 sequences in the sample, about a third were seen once. Source: cultured CD8+ T cells from PBMCs, taken from culture after CMV antigen stimulation. Receptor source: a human donor in good health (CMV status not recorded). Some clones in this sample may be carry-over from other donors' samples.

The table lists this clonotype with many counts. The chain joins TRBV7-6 to TRBJ2-3; possibly TRBD2 for D (6 bases). This CDR3 spans 18 amino acids. Deletions cut 0 bases from V and 1 base from J, with 17 bases between. Germline V gene sequence: CDR1 SGHVS, CDR2 FNYEAQ. The CDR3, as DNA: TGTGCCAGCAGCTTAGCGGCCCCCGGCCAGCGGGGCACAGATACGCAGTATTTT. Translating it yields CASSLAAPGQRGTDTQYF.

This clonotype has just a few counts. CDR3 loop: CASVETTGELFF. The CDR3 nucleotides are TGTGCCAGTGTTGAGACCACCGGGGAGCTGTTTTTT. This chain links TRBV7-6 with TRBJ2-2; D gene ambiguous. Germline V gene lookup returns CDR1 SGHVS and CDR2 FNYEAQ. CDR3 length: 12 amino acids. The V gene lost 9 bases and the J gene lost 4 bases, with 9 bases spanning the gap.

With regard to this clonotype: A much bigger clone sits one base away, suggesting this may be a read error. The rearrangement joins TRBV7-6 to TRBJ1-1; no reliable D call. There are 15 residues in the CDR3. Germline loops: CDR1 SGHVS, CDR2 FNYEAQ. CDR3 bases: TGTACCAGCAGCTTAGGCTCGGGATTCGACACTGAAGCTTTCTTT. Translated: CTSSLGSGFDTEAFF. The whole variable domain, filled in from reference TRBV7-6 and TRBJ1-1, reads GAGVSQSPRYKVTKRGQDVALRCDPISGHVSLYWYRQALGQGPEFLTYFNYEAQQDKSGLPNDRFSAERPEGSISTLTIQRTEQRDSAMYRCTSSLGSGFDTEAFFGQGTRLTVV.

This clonotype was seen many times. One junction end disagrees with the germline gene, perhaps due to a read error. This chain uses TRBV7-7 with TRBJ2-5; D is possibly TRBD2 (5 bases). The CDR3 has 15 residues. The germline CDR1 and CDR2 sequences are SSHAT and FNYEAQ (reference sequence). The CDR3 sequence is CASSLRAGGQETQYF. The CDR3, as DNA: TGTGCTAGCAGCTTAAGGGCCGGAGGCCAAGAGACCCAGTACTTC.

The chain is built from TRBV27 and TRBJ2-3; unclear D gene. From germline, CDR1 is MNHEY and CDR2 SMNVEV (reference sequence). V gave up 3 bases and J gave up 4 bases, with 14 bases separating them. This CDR3 region has 15 residues. The CDR3 here is CASSFRPQVPDTQYF. The CDR3 bases are TGTGCCAGCAGTTTTCGCCCCCAGGTCCCAGATACGCAGTATTTT.

The chain is built from TRBV15 and TRBJ2-7; D is perhaps TRBD1 (6 bases). Germline V gene lookup returns CDR1 LNHNV and CDR2 YYDKDF (reference sequence). The V end lost 7 bases, the J end lost 0 bases, and 16 bases lay between the germline ends. The CDR3 consists of 15 residues. CDR3 sequence reads: CATKDAGQSSYEQYV. The DNA of the CDR3 is TGTGCCACCAAGGATGCAGGACAGTCCTCCTACGAGCAGTACGTC.

This clonotype has a handful of counts. The chain couples TRBV19 to TRBJ1-2; D unclear. Germline V gene sequence: CDR1 LNHDA, CDR2 SQIVND (reference sequence). The CDR3 contains 16 residues. The V and J ends lost 3 bases and 0 bases respectively, with 14 bases between them. The CDR3 region is CASSIVAGSANYGYTF. The CDR3 DNA follows: TGTGCCAGTAGTATCGTGGCGGGCTCAGCTAACTATGGCTACACCTTC. The full variable domain, rest sourced from reference TRBV19 and TRBJ1-2, is DGGITQSPKYLFRKEGQNVTLSCEQNLNHDAMYWYRQDPGQGLRLIYYSQIVNDFQKGDIAEGYSVSREKKESFPLTVTSAQKNPTAFYLCASSIVAGSANYGYTFGSGTRLTVV.

This clonotype was detected a few times. DNA for the CDR3: TGCAGTGCTAGAGCGATGGGGGCGAGCACAGATACGCAGTATTTT. Its protein is CSARAMGASTDTQYF. V is TRBV20-1 and J is TRBJ2-3, with D possibly TRBD1 on 6 matching bases. Germline assignment: CDR1 DFQATT and CDR2 SNEGSKA (reference sequence). The CDR3 sequence is 15 residues long. Trimming took 1 base from V and 0 from J, leaving 11 bases between them.

A few counts support this clonotype. This chain joins TRBV6-1 and TRBJ2-7; 8 bases align to TRBD1. The germline gives CDR1 MNHNS, CDR2 SASEGT. CDR3 size: 14 residues. J was trimmed by 3 bases and V by 2 bases; bases with no gene match: 3. CDR3 sequence: CASSEWTGRYEQYV. The CDR3 bases are TGTGCCAGCAGTGAATGGACAGGGCGCTACGAGCAGTACGTC.

The sample holds many counts of this clonotype. The CDR3 region is CASSLPGSRNEQFF. The CDR3 DNA is TGTGCCAGCAGCTTACCAGGAAGTAGGAATGAGCAGTTCTTC. The rearrangement uses TRBV7-2 and TRBJ2-1; D ambiguous. CDR1 is SGHTA and CDR2 is FQGNSA in the germline V gene. The CDR3 has 14 residues. V lost 2 bases to trimming and J lost 7 bases, with 12 bases between them.